The source of this TCR beta chain is a study of blood T cell repertoires in COVID-19. Study summary: The study drew acute and convalescent COVID-19 samples from the United States, Italy and Spain.

The data were produced by immunoSEQ multiplex PCR, yet TCRdb's version contains in-frame clones alone and is incomplete. The sample lists about 360,000 clones; 86% were seen once. During active infection, Seattle patients enrolled and were then monitored through disease. Germline-derived CDR1 and CDR2 are SGHNT and YYREEE (reference sequence). The CDR3 loop spans 15 amino acids. Trimming stripped 0 bases from V and 0 bases from J, with 10 bases between. The sequenced sample consisted of peripheral blood. V usage is TRBV5-4 and J usage is TRBJ2-7; possibly TRBD1 for D (6 bases). The origin of this receptor is a woman aged 55 to 70 with COVID-19, enrolled during active disease. For the CDR3, the DNA is TGTGCCAGCAGCTTGGGACAGGAAAGCTCCTACGAGCAGTACTTC. This codes for CASSLGQESSYEQYF.